These T cell receptor beta chains were read from a single sample in a study of identical twins. In TCRdb, the 5' RACE reads were re-called with MiXCR into one record per CDR3 protein. The data hold around 1.7 million distinct CDR3 sequences, with more than 30% observed a single time. The sequenced sample was cord blood. These receptors all stem from a newborn girl in good health. The conserved cysteine and the conserved F or W are not part of the CDR3 here. The order of the fields is J gene, V gene, CDR3 protein.

j_call: TRBJ2-3
v_call: TRBV14
cdr3_aa: ASSQERGADTQY

j_call: TRBJ1-5
v_call: TRBV4-1
cdr3_aa: ASSGLGTDNQPQH

j_call: TRBJ2-1
v_call: TRBV28
cdr3_aa: ASTRRGTGSDEQF

j_call: TRBJ2-5
v_call: TRBV6-6
cdr3_aa: ASSYSDRRPTQETQY

j_call: TRBJ1-1
v_call: TRBV27
cdr3_aa: ASSLGIQGSTEAF

j_call: TRBJ2-3
v_call: TRBV3-1
cdr3_aa: ASSQELGRAPQY

j_call: TRBJ1-1
v_call: TRBV29-1
cdr3_aa: SVSTANTEAF

j_call: TRBJ2-1
v_call: TRBV4-1
cdr3_aa: ASSQGGGRGSSYNEQF

j_call: TRBJ1-6
v_call: TRBV27
cdr3_aa: ASAGLGYSPLH

j_call: TRBJ2-7
v_call: TRBV5-1
cdr3_aa: ASSFWGDLSYEQY

j_call: TRBJ2-2
v_call: TRBV7-7
cdr3_aa: ASSLLAGPSGELF

j_call: TRBJ2-1
v_call: TRBV7-9
cdr3_aa: ASSVVASPGF

j_call: TRBJ2-3
v_call: TRBV18
cdr3_aa: ASSPPSDSSTQY

j_call: TRBJ1-4
v_call: TRBV20-1
cdr3_aa: SARTPGDEKLF

j_call: TRBJ2-1
v_call: TRBV2
cdr3_aa: ASSDSSYNEPF

j_call: TRBJ2-3
v_call: TRBV29-1
cdr3_aa: SVDRKGGATDTQY

j_call: TRBJ1-4
v_call: TRBV9
cdr3_aa: ASSVGGTEEKLF